This TCR beta chain was retrieved from a study of blood T cell repertoires in COVID-19 (dated by TCRdb to 2020 to 2021). Turning to the overall study: The collaborator samples originated in the United States, Italy and Spain and spanned the acute and convalescent phases of COVID-19. Nearly every sample came with metadata listing a de-identified subject ID, COVID-19 status, age in years and sex. Where HLA class I and class II types were available, the types were taken from metadata supplied by the sample provider, not from assay-based typing. The repertoires were made available in a free public database intended to serve as a resource for research on the immune response to SARS-CoV-2. Deeply sampled blood TCRbeta repertoires from subjects exposed to, actively infected with, or recovered from COVID-19 were included in the dataset. The material from the prospective study consisted of cDNA or gDNA derived from T cells, B-cell-depleted T cells, or PBMCs. The samples were drawn from the first 160 participants of the ongoing ImmuneRACE study and from over 950 subjects provided by 6 global collaborators.

Participants in the prospective study were aged about 18 to 100 years, lived in approximately 26 United States geographic areas, and enrolled through a virtual design. To assign participants to cohorts, the prospective study relied on clinical history that participants themselves reported in a screening survey and a study questionnaire. Recovered participants in ImmuneRACE Cohort 3 were defined by two consecutive negative NP/OP PCR tests, clearance by a healthcare professional, or resolution of symptoms. Mobile phlebotomists in the prospective study collected whole blood, serum and a nasopharyngeal or oropharyngeal swab from every participant. Prospective study participants could optionally give additional blood draws and questionnaires over an approximately two-month period. Before DNA extraction, prospective study blood samples were shipped either frozen or at room temperature. The paper as a whole reports these results and caveats: How much clinical and demographic metadata was included differed by source and by participant, and the metadata was provided uncurated.

TCRbeta CDR3 regions were amplified from genomic DNA using the immunoSEQ Assay, a bias-controlled multiplex PCR. Processing in the source paper ran as follows. Within the assay, amplification of reference gene primers was used to estimate how many nucleated cells each sample contained. Sequence reads were collapsed and filtered to measure the absolute abundance of every unique TCRbeta CDR3 rearrangement. For each sample, productive Simpson clonality was calculated as the square root of Simpson's diversity index across productive rearrangements. The table was pulled from immuneACCESS by TCRdb, which kept in-frame rearrangements only. Such tables lose some clones; where checked, under half of the loss comes from unresolved V genes, and the rest has no known cause. The V and J calls and clone size were taken over from that table, and D and trimming were inferred from the DNA. In this sample the table shows a few hundred thousand clones, 87% of which occur a single time. The biggest ten clones account for almost 3% of the sample.

Per the germline V gene, MDHEN is the CDR1 and SYDVKM is the CDR2. Cut back by 3 bases and 0 bases, the V and J ends lie 12 bases apart. CDR3 length: 15 amino acids, cysteine to phenylalanine. Left in the record is the CDR3 DNA by itself, 45 bases read in frame from the first base. Concerning this clone: No cognate antigen has been identified for it. Base qualities are missing; no much larger clone stands one base away.

Sequencing was performed on PBMCs or T cells enriched from blood (not recorded which). The TCR sequence derives from a woman under 40 who had recovered from COVID-19. The chain employs TRBV28 and TRBJ2-7; a tentative D call is TRBD1 (6 bases match). The base sequence is TGTGCCAGCAGTTTGGGGGCCCTGGGCTCCTACGAGCAGTACTTC. Protein translation: CASSLGALGSYEQYF.